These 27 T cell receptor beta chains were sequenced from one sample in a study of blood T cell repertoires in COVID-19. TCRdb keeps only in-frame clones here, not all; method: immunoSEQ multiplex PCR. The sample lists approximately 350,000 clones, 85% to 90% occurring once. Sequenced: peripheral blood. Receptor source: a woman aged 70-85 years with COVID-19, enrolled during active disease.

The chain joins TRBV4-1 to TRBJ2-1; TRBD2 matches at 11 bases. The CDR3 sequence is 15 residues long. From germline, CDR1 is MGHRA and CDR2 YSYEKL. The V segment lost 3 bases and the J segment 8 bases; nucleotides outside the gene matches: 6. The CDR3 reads CASSQSSGGKDEQFF. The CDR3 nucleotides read TGCGCCAGCAGCCAGTCTAGCGGGGGGAAGGATGAGCAGTTCTTC.

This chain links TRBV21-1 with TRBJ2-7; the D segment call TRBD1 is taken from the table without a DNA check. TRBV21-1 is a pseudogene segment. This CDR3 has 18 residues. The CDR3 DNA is TGTGCCAGCAGCAATAGAGGGGGACAGGGTGGGGTCTCCTACGAGCAGTACTTC. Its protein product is CASSNRGGQGGVSYEQYF.

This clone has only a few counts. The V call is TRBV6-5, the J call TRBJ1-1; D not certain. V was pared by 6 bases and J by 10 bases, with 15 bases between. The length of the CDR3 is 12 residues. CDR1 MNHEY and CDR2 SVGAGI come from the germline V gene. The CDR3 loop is CASRNSPSGAFF. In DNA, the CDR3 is TGTGCCAGCAGGAACAGTCCCTCCGGAGCTTTCTTT.

CDR3 loop: CASSQDGTSNQPQHF. The DNA for the CDR3 is TGCGCCAGCAGCCAAGATGGGACTTCCAATCAGCCCCAGCATTTT. The chain joins TRBV4-1 to TRBJ1-5; D is possibly TRBD1 (5 bases). Germline CDR1 reads MGHRA; CDR2 reads YSYEKL. This CDR3 region has 15 residues. V was clipped by 0 bases and J by 3 bases, with 9 bases between them.

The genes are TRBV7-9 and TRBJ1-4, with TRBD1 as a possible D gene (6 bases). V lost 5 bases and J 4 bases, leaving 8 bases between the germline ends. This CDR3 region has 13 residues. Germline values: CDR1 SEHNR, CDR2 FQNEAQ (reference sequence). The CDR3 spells CASSLDSNEKLFF. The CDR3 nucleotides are TGTGCCAGCAGCCTGGACAGTAATGAAAAACTGTTTTTT. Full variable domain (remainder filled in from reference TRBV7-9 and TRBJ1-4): DTGVSQNPRHKITKRGQNVTFRCDPISEHNRLYWYRQTLGQGPEFLTYFQNEAQLEKSRLLSDRFSAERPKGSFSTLEIQRTEQGDSAMYLCASSLDSNEKLFFGSGTQLSVL.

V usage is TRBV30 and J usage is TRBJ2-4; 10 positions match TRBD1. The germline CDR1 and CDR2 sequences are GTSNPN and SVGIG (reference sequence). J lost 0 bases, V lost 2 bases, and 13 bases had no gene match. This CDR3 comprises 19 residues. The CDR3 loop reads CAWSKGDRGVLLAKNIQYF. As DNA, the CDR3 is TGTGCCTGGAGTAAAGGGGACAGGGGCGTCCTATTAGCCAAAAACATTCAGTACTTC. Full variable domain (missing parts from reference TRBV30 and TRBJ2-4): SQTIHQWPATLVQPVGSPLSLECTVEGTSNPNLYWYRQAAGRGLQLLFYSVGIGQISSEVPQNLSASRPQDRQFILSSKKLLLSDSGFYLCAWSKGDRGVLLAKNIQYFGAGTRLSVL.

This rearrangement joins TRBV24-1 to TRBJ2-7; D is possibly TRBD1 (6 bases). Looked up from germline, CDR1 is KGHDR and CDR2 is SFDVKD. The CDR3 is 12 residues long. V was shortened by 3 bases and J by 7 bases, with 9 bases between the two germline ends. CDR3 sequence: CATSDPGQEQYF. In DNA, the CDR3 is TGTGCCACCAGTGATCCTGGACAGGAGCAGTACTTC.

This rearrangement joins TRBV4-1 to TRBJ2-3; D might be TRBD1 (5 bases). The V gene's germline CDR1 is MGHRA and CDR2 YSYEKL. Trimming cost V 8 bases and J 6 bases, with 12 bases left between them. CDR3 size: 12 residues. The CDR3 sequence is CASGAKQDTQYF. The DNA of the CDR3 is TGCGCCAGCGGGGCTAAACAGGATACGCAGTATTTT.

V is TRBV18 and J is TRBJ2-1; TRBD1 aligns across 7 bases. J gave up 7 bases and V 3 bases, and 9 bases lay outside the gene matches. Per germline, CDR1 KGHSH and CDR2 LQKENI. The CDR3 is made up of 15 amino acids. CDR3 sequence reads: CASSPSQTGINEQFF. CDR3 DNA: TGTGCCAGCTCACCCTCACAGACAGGGATAAATGAGCAGTTCTTC.

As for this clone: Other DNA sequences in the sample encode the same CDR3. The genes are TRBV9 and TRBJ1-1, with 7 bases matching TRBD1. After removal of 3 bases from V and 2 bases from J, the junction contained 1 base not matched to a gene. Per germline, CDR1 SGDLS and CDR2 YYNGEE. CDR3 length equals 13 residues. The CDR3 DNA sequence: TGTGCCAGCAGCGCAGGGGGAAACACTGAAGCTTTCTTT. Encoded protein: CASSAGGNTEAFF.

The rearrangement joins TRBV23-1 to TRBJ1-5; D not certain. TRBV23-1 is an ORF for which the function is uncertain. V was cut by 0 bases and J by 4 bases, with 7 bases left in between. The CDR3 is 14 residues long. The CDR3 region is CASSQSIVNQPQHF. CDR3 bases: TGCGCCAGCAGTCAATCGATAGTAAATCAGCCCCAGCATTTT.

The CDR3 bases are TGTGCCAGCAGCAGGCGGGGCCCGGGCGGCACTGAAGCTTTCTTT. Translating gives CASSRRGPGGTEAFF. The chain combines TRBV21-1 with TRBJ1-1. TRBV21-1 is noted as a pseudogene. The CDR3 spans 15 residues.

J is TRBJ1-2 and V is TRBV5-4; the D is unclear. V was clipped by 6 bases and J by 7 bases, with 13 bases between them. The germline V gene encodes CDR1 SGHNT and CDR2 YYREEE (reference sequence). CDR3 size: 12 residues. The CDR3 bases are TGTGCCAGCAAGAGGGAAGGAGGTGGCTACACCTTC. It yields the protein CASKREGGGYTF.

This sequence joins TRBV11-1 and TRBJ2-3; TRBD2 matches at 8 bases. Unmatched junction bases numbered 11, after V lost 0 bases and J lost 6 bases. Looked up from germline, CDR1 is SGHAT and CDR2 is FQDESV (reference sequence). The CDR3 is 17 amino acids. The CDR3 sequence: CASSLAGTGGAQDTQYF. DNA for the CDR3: TGTGCCAGCAGCTTAGCTGGGACGGGGGGGGCCCAGGATACGCAGTATTTT.

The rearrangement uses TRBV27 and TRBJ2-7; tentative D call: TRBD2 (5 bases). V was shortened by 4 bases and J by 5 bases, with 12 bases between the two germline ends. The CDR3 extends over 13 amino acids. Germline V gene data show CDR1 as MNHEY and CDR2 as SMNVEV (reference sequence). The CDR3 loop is CASSSPSHNEQYF. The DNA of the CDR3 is TGTGCCAGCAGTTCCCCTAGCCACAACGAGCAGTACTTC.

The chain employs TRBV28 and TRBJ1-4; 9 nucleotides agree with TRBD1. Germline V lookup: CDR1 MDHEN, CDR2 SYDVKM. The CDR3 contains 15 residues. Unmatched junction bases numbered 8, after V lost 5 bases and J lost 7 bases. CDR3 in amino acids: CASSPSGQGGEKLFF. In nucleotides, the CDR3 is TGTGCCAGCAGTCCCTCGGGACAGGGAGGTGAAAAACTGTTTTTT.

CDR3 nucleotides: TGTGCCAGCAGCCCAGGGGTTACTAACTATGGCTACACCTTC. Amino acid sequence: CASSPGVTNYGYTF. The chain carries TRBV13 and TRBJ1-2; D might be TRBD1 (6 bases). The V and J ends lost 5 bases and 0 bases respectively, with 10 bases between them. The CDR3 spans 14 residues. Germline V lookup: CDR1 PRHDT, CDR2 FYEKMQ (reference sequence).

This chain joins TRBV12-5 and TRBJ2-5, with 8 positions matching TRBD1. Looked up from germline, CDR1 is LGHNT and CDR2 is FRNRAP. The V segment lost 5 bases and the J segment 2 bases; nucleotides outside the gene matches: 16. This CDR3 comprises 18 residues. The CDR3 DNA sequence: TGTGCTAGTGGTCCCGCCCCTGAACTCCGGGACAGGCAAGAGACCCAGTACTTC. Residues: CASGPAPELRDRQETQYF.

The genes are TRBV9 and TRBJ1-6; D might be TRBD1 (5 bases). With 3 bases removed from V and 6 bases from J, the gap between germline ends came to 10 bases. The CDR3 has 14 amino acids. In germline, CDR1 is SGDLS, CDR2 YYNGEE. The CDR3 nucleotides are TGTGCCAGCAGCGCCACCAGGGCTAATTCACCCCTCCACTTT. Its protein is CASSATRANSPLHF.

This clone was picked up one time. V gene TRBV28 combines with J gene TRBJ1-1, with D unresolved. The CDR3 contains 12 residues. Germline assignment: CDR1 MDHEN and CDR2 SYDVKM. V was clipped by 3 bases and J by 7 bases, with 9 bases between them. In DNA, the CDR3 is TGTGCCAGCAGTTTTTCCTCAGTTGAAGCTTTCTTT. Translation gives CASSFSSVEAFF.

The CDR3 DNA follows: TGTGCCAGTACCATCGGGGACAGCGCCTCTGGAAACACCATATATTTT. Its translation is CASTIGDSASGNTIYF. This sequence joins TRBV19 and TRBJ1-3, with 7 bases that match TRBD1. Germline trimming cut 7 bases from V and 0 bases from J; bases unmatched to any gene: 9. The CDR3 contains 16 residues. The germline gives CDR1 LNHDA, CDR2 SQIVND (reference sequence).

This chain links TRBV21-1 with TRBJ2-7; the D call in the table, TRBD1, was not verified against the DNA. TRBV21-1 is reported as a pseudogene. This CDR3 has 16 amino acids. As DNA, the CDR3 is TGTGCCAGCTTCTTCTCCCCTTGTGGCAGTTCCTACGAGCAGTACTTC. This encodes CASFFSPCGSSYEQYF.

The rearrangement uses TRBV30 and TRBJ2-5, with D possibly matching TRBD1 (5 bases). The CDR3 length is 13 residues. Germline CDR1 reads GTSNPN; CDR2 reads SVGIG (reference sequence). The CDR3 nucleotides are TGTGCACTGGACACCCACCAAAAGAAGACCCAGTACTTC. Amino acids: CALDTHQKKTQYF.

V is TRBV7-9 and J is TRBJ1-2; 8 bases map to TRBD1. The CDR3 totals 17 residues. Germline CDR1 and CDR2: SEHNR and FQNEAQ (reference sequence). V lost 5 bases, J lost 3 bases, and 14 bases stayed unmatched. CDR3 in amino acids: CASSTPTRQGTDYGYTF. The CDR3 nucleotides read TGTGCCAGCAGCACCCCCACCCGACAGGGGACCGACTATGGCTACACCTTC.

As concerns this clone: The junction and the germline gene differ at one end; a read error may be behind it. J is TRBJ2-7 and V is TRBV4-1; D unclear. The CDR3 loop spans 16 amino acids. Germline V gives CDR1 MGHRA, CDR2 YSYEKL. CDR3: CASSQRLTDSSHEQYF. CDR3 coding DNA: TGCGCCAGCAGCCAACGACTGACGGATTCCTCCCACGAGCAGTACTTC.

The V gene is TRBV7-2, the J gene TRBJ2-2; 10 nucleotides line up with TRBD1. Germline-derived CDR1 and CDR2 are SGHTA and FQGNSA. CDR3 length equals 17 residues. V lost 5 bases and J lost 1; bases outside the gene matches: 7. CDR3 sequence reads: CASSLDRDRGNTGELFF. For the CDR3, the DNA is TGTGCCAGCAGCCTTGACCGGGACAGGGGGAACACCGGGGAGCTGTTTTTT.

This CDR3 reads CASSLDRVGTRNTGELFF. The CDR3 DNA sequence: TGTGCCAGCAGCTTAGATCGGGTCGGGACTCGGAACACCGGGGAGCTGTTTTTT. The rearrangement links TRBV11-3 to TRBJ2-2; TRBD2 is a possible D gene (6 bases). Germline V CDR1 and CDR2: SGHNT, YENEEA. The CDR3 totals 18 residues. Trimming took 0 bases from V and 1 from J, leaving 15 bases between them.